Below, one T cell receptor beta chain is given with its context. Its antigen remains unidentified. The V end lost 2 bases, the J end lost 8 bases, and 12 bases lay between the germline ends. CDR1 is MDHEN and CDR2 is SYDVKM in the germline V gene. CDR3 size: 14 residues. These data belong to a study of T cells in localized non-small cell lung cancer. Study findings and constraints: Adjacent lung tissue had a median around 50 of the top 100 clones found in the tumor. Uninvolved adjacent lung had the highest recorded T cell clonality, with tumor below it. Patients showing higher blood T cell density tended to see longer overall survival.

Libraries were prepared by immunoSEQ multiplex PCR; TCRdb keeps only in-frame clonotypes and omits some of them. Of fewer than 20,000 clones listed, 75% to 90% were seen once; the top ten hold over 7.5%. This clonotype originated in a man between 40 and 69 years old with stage I lung adenocarcinoma. The sequencing used peripheral blood, collected before any cancer treatment. The chain is built from TRBV28 and TRBJ1-4; D is undetermined. DNA for the CDR3: TGTGCCAGCAGTTTACGCGGGAGTTGGGAAAAACTGTTTTTT. As protein: CASSLRGSWEKLFF.